These 32 T cell receptor beta chains originate from one sample sequenced in a study of blood T cell repertoires in COVID-19. Sequencing used immunoSEQ multiplex PCR; TCRdb keeps in-frame clones, though not all of them. The sample has 200,000 to 250,000 clones, almost 85% seen once. Sequences were obtained from peripheral blood. The receptors were sampled from a woman older than 75 with acute or convalescent COVID-19.

The chain joins TRBV7-9 to TRBJ2-5; 8 positions agree with TRBD2. V dropped 3 bases and J dropped 9; count of bases not matched to a gene: 9. Looked up from germline, CDR1 is SEHNR and CDR2 is FQNEAQ (reference sequence). CDR3 length equals 14 residues. In DNA, the CDR3 is TGTGCCAGCAGCTTGGAAACATCGGGGGGGGCCCAGTACTTC. Its translation is CASSLETSGGAQYF.

The chain combines TRBV28 with TRBJ2-5; 10 bases align to TRBD2. V lost 6 bases, J lost 7 bases, and 14 bases stayed unmatched. This CDR3 comprises 16 residues. Looked up from germline, CDR1 is MDHEN and CDR2 is SYDVKM. CDR3 region: CASSKKTSGFVGTQYF. Written as DNA, the CDR3 is TGTGCCAGCAGCAAGAAGACTAGCGGGTTTGTGGGGACCCAGTACTTC.

The chain has TRBV3-1 (or the pseudogene TRBV3-2) and TRBJ2-1; unclear D gene. CDR1 is LGHDT and CDR2 is YNNKEL in the germline V gene (reference sequence). The V gene lost 3 bases and the J gene lost 7 bases, with 7 bases spanning the gap. This CDR3 contains 12 residues. CDR3 nucleotides: TGTGCCAGCAGCCAGTCCCGGAATGAGCAGTTCTTC. Its protein product is CASSQSRNEQFF.

This clone was seen a few times. In DNA, the CDR3 is TGTGCCAGCAGTGACCAGGGAAACACCGGGGAGCTGTTTTTT. Residues: CASSDQGNTGELFF. The chain is built from TRBV2 and TRBJ2-2; D may be TRBD1 (5 bases). V lost 3 bases, J lost 2 bases, and 7 bases lay in between. This CDR3 contains 14 residues. Germline lookup yields CDR1 SNHLY and CDR2 FYNNEI.

J is TRBJ1-2 and V is TRBV28; D is unresolved. Trimming took 4 bases from V and 2 from J, leaving 5 bases between them. The CDR3 sequence is 12 residues long. Germline values: CDR1 MDHEN, CDR2 SYDVKM. In DNA form, the CDR3 reads TGTGCCAGCAGTTCCACAAACTATGGCTACACCTTC. This codes for CASSSTNYGYTF.

The chain has TRBV5-6 and TRBJ1-3; D is ambiguous. Per the germline V gene, CDR1 is SGHDT and CDR2 is YYEEEE. Trimming took 0 bases from V and 2 from J, leaving 15 bases between them. This CDR3 comprises 17 residues. CDR3 residues: CASSLATLYSTGNTIYF. CDR3 nucleotides: TGTGCCAGCAGCTTGGCCACCCTTTACAGTACTGGAAACACCATATATTTT.

This clone showed up just once. This chain links TRBV6-2 or TRBV6-3 with TRBJ1-5; 9 bases agree with TRBD1. The length of the CDR3 is 16 residues. CDR1 MNHEY and CDR2 SVGEGT come from the germline V gene. V was clipped by 5 bases and J by 4 bases; unmatched bases: 9. The CDR3 region is CASSPGTGTRNQPQHF. The DNA for the CDR3 is TGTGCCAGCAGTCCCGGGACAGGGACGAGAAATCAGCCCCAGCATTTT.

The CDR3 loop reads CASTLQGAGEAFF. In DNA form, the CDR3 reads TGTGCCAGCACTCTACAGGGGGCCGGTGAAGCTTTCTTT. V is TRBV6-5 and J is TRBJ1-1; 9 bases fit TRBD1. The germline V gene encodes CDR1 MNHEY and CDR2 SVGAGI. V was pared by 7 bases and J by 7 bases, with 7 bases of the junction left unmatched. The CDR3 contains 13 residues.

This clone was counted a single time. The chain carries TRBV4-2 and TRBJ2-5; TRBD2 aligns across 11 bases. CDR1 is LGHNA, CDR2 YNFKEQ, per germline. V was pared by 4 bases and J by 2 bases, with 12 bases of the junction left unmatched. This CDR3 has 18 amino acids. Here the CDR3 reads CASSRIERRLAGQETQYF. Written as DNA, the CDR3 is TGTGCCAGCAGCCGTATTGAGAGGAGACTAGCGGGGCAAGAGACCCAGTACTTC.

The chain links TRBV5-4 to TRBJ1-1, with D uncertain. CDR1 and CDR2 from the germline V gene are SGHNT and YYREEE (reference sequence). The CDR3 length is 15 residues. Trimming removed 3 bases at V and 2 bases at J, with 14 bases between. The CDR3 DNA follows: TGTGCCAGCAGCTCCCCACCTAGACCCAACACTGAAGCTTTCTTT. Translating gives CASSSPPRPNTEAFF.

This chain connects TRBV9 to TRBJ2-1, with a tentative D call TRBD2 (7 bases). The CDR3 has 14 residues. The germline V and J ends were trimmed by 4 bases and 6 bases, with 14 bases remaining between them. Per the germline V gene, CDR1 is SGDLS and CDR2 is YYNGEE. The CDR3 spells CASSPSRGGNEQFF. For the CDR3, the DNA is TGTGCCAGCAGCCCTTCTAGGGGGGGCAATGAGCAGTTCTTC.

This sequence joins TRBV30 and TRBJ1-3, with D perhaps matching TRBD1 (6 bases). Trimming removed 3 bases at V and 3 bases at J, with 9 bases between. The CDR3 has 13 amino acids. Germline lookup yields CDR1 GTSNPN and CDR2 SVGIG (reference sequence). DNA for the CDR3: TGTGCCTGGAGCGGACAGTTTGGAAACACCATATATTTT. Amino acids: CAWSGQFGNTIYF.

This clone was seen a handful of times. This chain joins TRBV5-5 and TRBJ2-7, with 12 positions matching TRBD2. This CDR3 spans 15 amino acids. After removal of 4 bases from V and 8 bases from J, the junction contained 10 bases not matched to a gene. Per the germline V gene, CDR1 is SGHKS and CDR2 is YYEKEE (reference sequence). The CDR3 region is CASSVTSGSLVQQYF. In DNA, the CDR3 is TGTGCCAGCAGCGTGACTAGCGGGAGCCTCGTTCAGCAGTACTTC.

This sequence joins TRBV27 and TRBJ1-1, with D possibly TRBD1 on 6 matching bases. The CDR3 is 13 amino acids. The ends were cut back, 6 bases at V and 6 bases at J, with 14 bases in the middle. The germline gives CDR1 MNHEY, CDR2 SMNVEV (reference sequence). DNA for the CDR3: TGTGCCAGCAGCCCGATTTGGACAGCTGAAGCTTTCTTT. Translated, it gives CASSPIWTAEAFF.

The chain links TRBV7-8 to TRBJ2-1, with TRBD2 matching 11 bases. V shed 0 bases and J 6 bases; nucleotides not matched to a gene: 4. Germline values: CDR1 SGHVS, CDR2 FQNEAQ. This CDR3 is 16 amino acids long. The CDR3 coding sequence is TGTGCCAGCAGCTTAGCGGTTAGCGGGGGGGCCAATGAGCAGTTCTTC. This translates into CASSLAVSGGANEQFF.

The V and J genes are TRBV7-9 and TRBJ2-7; TRBD2 is a possible D gene (6 bases). V lost 1 base, J lost 6 bases, and 10 bases lay in between. Germline V CDR1 and CDR2: SEHNR, FQNEAQ (reference sequence). This CDR3 comprises 13 residues. The CDR3 DNA sequence: TGTGCCAGCAGCTTAGTTCCGGGGGTCGAGCAGTACTTC. Residues: CASSLVPGVEQYF. The entire variable domain, with the rest obtained from reference TRBV7-9 and TRBJ2-7, is as follows: DTGVSQNPRHKITKRGQNVTFRCDPISEHNRLYWYRQTLGQGPEFLTYFQNEAQLEKSRLLSDRFSAERPKGSFSTLEIQRTEQGDSAMYLCASSLVPGVEQYFGPGTRLTVT.

This clone occurred a few times. This rearrangement joins TRBV29-1 to TRBJ2-1, with 8 bases matching TRBD1. The trim removed 7 bases at V and 10 bases at J, leaving 6 bases unmatched. Germline CDR1 reads SQVTM; CDR2 reads ANQGSEA. The CDR3 is made up of 11 amino acids. As DNA, the CDR3 is TGCAGCGCTTGGACAGGGCGCGAGCAGTTCTTC. Translating it yields CSAWTGREQFF.

Turning to this clone: Different DNA sequences within this sample yield the same CDR3. V and J are TRBV5-1 and TRBJ2-1, with 7 bases identical to TRBD2. The CDR3 loop spans 15 amino acids. V lost 2 bases to trimming and J lost 2 bases; unmatched junction nucleotides: 4. Germline-derived CDR1 and CDR2 are SGHRS and YFSETQ. CDR3 residues: CASSFTGGTYNEQFF. The DNA of the CDR3 is TGCGCCAGCAGCTTTACGGGGGGTACCTACAATGAGCAGTTCTTC.

DNA for the CDR3: TGTGCCAGCTCACCGCCGGGACAGGGGTTGAATGAGCAGTTCTTC. This codes for CASSPPGQGLNEQFF. The chain links TRBV18 to TRBJ2-1; TRBD1 matches 10 bases. From germline, CDR1 is KGHSH and CDR2 LQKENI. The CDR3 spans 15 residues. V was pared by 3 bases and J by 7 bases, with 6 bases of the junction left unmatched.

This clone was seen a handful of times. The CDR3 sequence: CASSVGSGNSNYGYTF. In nucleotides, the CDR3 is TGTGCCAGCAGCGTAGGGTCCGGGAATTCTAACTATGGCTACACCTTC. This sequence joins TRBV9 and TRBJ1-2, with D unresolved. The CDR3 covers 16 residues. V was trimmed by 0 bases and J by 0 bases, leaving 12 bases between them. Per germline, CDR1 SGDLS and CDR2 YYNGEE. The full variable domain, its missing parts supplied by reference TRBV9 and TRBJ1-2, is DSGVTQTPKHLITATGQRVTLRCSPRSGDLSVYWYQQSLDQGLQFLIQYYNGEERAKGNILERFSAQQFPDLHSELNLSSLELGDSALYFCASSVGSGNSNYGYTFGSGTRLTVV.

CDR3 residues: CATSKGPGDKGYYEQYF. The DNA of the CDR3 is TGTGCCACCTCGAAAGGGCCCGGGGACAAGGGTTACTACGAGCAGTACTTC. This rearrangement joins TRBV19 to TRBJ2-7, with D possibly being TRBD1 (6 bases). With 10 bases removed from V and 3 bases from J, the gap between germline ends came to 28 bases. The CDR3 sequence is 17 residues long. Germline lookup yields CDR1 LNHDA and CDR2 SQIVND (reference sequence).

For the CDR3, the DNA is TGTGCCAGTTTAGGCAGGGTCAATGAGCAGTTCTTC. This encodes CASLGRVNEQFF. The rearrangement links TRBV19 to TRBJ2-1; TRBD1 is a possible D gene (5 bases). Trimming pared 8 bases from V and 6 bases from J, leaving 11 bases between. The germline V gene encodes CDR1 LNHDA and CDR2 SQIVND (reference sequence). The CDR3 extends over 12 amino acids.

The chain carries TRBV5-5 and TRBJ1-1; D is undetermined. Germline lookup yields CDR1 SGHKS and CDR2 YYEKEE (reference sequence). Trimming took 1 base from V and 5 from J, leaving 9 bases between them. This CDR3 is 13 amino acids long. The DNA of the CDR3 is TGTGCCAGCAGCTTGTTTACGGGAACTGAAGCTTTCTTT. It is translated as CASSLFTGTEAFF.

The chain couples TRBV19 to TRBJ1-2, with D hard to call. The V end lost 6 bases, the J end lost 2 bases, and 4 bases lay between the germline ends. This CDR3 has 11 amino acids. Per the germline V gene, CDR1 is LNHDA and CDR2 is SQIVND (reference sequence). CDR3 in amino acids: CASRANYGYTF. Written as DNA, the CDR3 is TGTGCCAGTAGAGCGAACTATGGCTACACCTTC.

The rearrangement joins TRBV19 to TRBJ2-5; 8 bases map to TRBD1. Germline values: CDR1 LNHDA, CDR2 SQIVND (reference sequence). The junction had 9 bases not matched to a gene; V was cut back by 5 bases and J by 4 bases. The CDR3 is made up of 15 amino acids. The CDR3 DNA sequence: TGTGCCAGTAGTCCCTGGACAGGGACAAGAGAGACCCAGTACTTC. As protein: CASSPWTGTRETQYF.

J is TRBJ2-3 and V is TRBV3-1 (or the pseudogene TRBV3-2), with 14 positions matching TRBD2. Losses at the gene ends were 3 bases for V and 6 bases for J; bases not matched to a gene: 8. The CDR3 sequence is 17 residues long. Germline CDR1 reads LGHDT; CDR2 reads YNNKEL (reference sequence). CDR3 protein: CASSQTSGRVEGDTQYF. The DNA of the CDR3 is TGTGCCAGCAGCCAGACTAGCGGGAGGGTCGAGGGGGATACGCAGTATTTT.

This sequence joins TRBV4-2 and TRBJ2-3; 9 bases line up with TRBD2. With V trimmed by 0 bases and J by 0 bases, 13 bases remained unmatched. Per the germline V gene, CDR1 is LGHNA and CDR2 is YNFKEQ. The CDR3 extends over 20 amino acids. CDR3 loop: CASSQDASGKLQRSTDTQYF. In DNA form, the CDR3 reads TGTGCCAGCAGCCAAGATGCTAGCGGGAAGCTACAACGTAGCACAGATACGCAGTATTTT.

The chain links TRBV14 to TRBJ1-1; possible D gene TRBD1, 5 bases. V dropped 3 bases and J dropped 2 bases, with 7 bases sitting between them. The CDR3 has 13 residues. The germline V gene encodes CDR1 SGHDN and CDR2 FVKESK. In nucleotides, the CDR3 is TGTGCCAGCAGCCACAGGGATAACACTGAAGCTTTCTTT. Amino acid sequence: CASSHRDNTEAFF.

The J gene is TRBJ2-1, the V gene TRBV6-5, with D possibly TRBD2 on 5 matching bases. Germline lookup yields CDR1 MNHEY and CDR2 SVGAGI. Trimming cost V 6 bases and J 5 bases, with 17 bases left between them. CDR3 length equals 15 residues. CDR3 sequence reads: CASRPQWLADNEQFF. DNA for the CDR3: TGTGCCAGCAGACCACAGTGGCTAGCTGACAATGAGCAGTTCTTC.

This chain joins TRBV6-2 or TRBV6-3 and TRBJ1-5, with D unclear. The germline V gene encodes CDR1 MNHEY and CDR2 SVGEGT. Trimming took 2 bases from V and 2 from J, leaving 10 bases between them. The CDR3 is 15 amino acids. The CDR3 bases are TGTGCCAGCAGTTACGCCCTCAGCGGCAATCAGCCCCAGCATTTT. Protein: CASSYALSGNQPQHF.

The gene calls are TRBV6-5 and TRBJ1-2, with D maybe TRBD1 (5 bases). Germline-derived CDR1 and CDR2 are MNHEY and SVGAGI. The V gene lost 0 bases and the J gene lost 1 base, with 12 bases spanning the gap. CDR3 size: 16 residues. CDR3 DNA sequence: TGTGCCAGCAGTTACTCGAAGGGCAGGGTTAACTATGGCTACACCTTC. Amino acid sequence: CASSYSKGRVNYGYTF.

This chain connects TRBV7-8 to TRBJ2-7, with 7 bases that match TRBD2. After removal of 5 bases from V and 8 bases from J, the junction contained 15 bases not matched to a gene. CDR3 length equals 15 residues. Germline loops: CDR1 SGHVS, CDR2 FQNEAQ. Here the CDR3 DNA reads TGTGCCAGCAGCAAGAATACCGGGGGGAGGGAGAAGCAGTACTTC. It is translated as CASSKNTGGREKQYF.